Listed here are 17 T cell receptor beta chains from one sample, sequenced in a study of early T cells in non-severe SARS-CoV-2 infection. One entry per CDR3 protein results from TCRdb running MiXCR on the 5' RACE reads. The data show 85,000 to 95,000 distinct CDR3 sequences, roughly 15% seen once. The source material was whole blood. The receptors stem from an adult who was a healthcare worker with PCR-confirmed SARS-CoV-2 infection or an uninfected control (not recorded which).

The chain uses TRBV2 and TRBJ2-7; D is undetermined. Between the trimmed V and J ends, which lost 2 bases and 2 bases, there was a span of 7 bases. CDR1 and CDR2 (germline): SNHLY, FYNNEI. The CDR3 is made up of 13 amino acids. Written as DNA, the CDR3 is TGTGCCAGCAGTGAACAGGTGACCTACGAGCAGTACGTC. Amino acids: CASSEQVTYEQYV.

This clonotype showed up many times. This chain connects TRBV4-1 to TRBJ2-1, with D perhaps matching TRBD2 (6 bases). V lost 1 base and J lost 5, with 6 bases in between. From germline, CDR1 is MGHRA and CDR2 YSYEKL. CDR3 length: 13 residues. Written as DNA, the CDR3 is TGCGCCAGCAGCCAAGGCGGGGACAATGAGCAGTTCTTC. This codes for CASSQGGDNEQFF.

The chain joins TRBV5-6 to TRBJ2-1; the D call may be TRBD1 or TRBD2 (5 bases each). The CDR3 has 15 amino acids. V dropped 4 bases and J dropped 9 bases, with 20 bases sitting between them. Per germline, CDR1 SGHDT and CDR2 YYEEEE. The DNA of the CDR3 is TGTGCCAGCAGCCTCGGGGCAGGGAAGAGGGGTGAGCAGTTCTTC. Translating it yields CASSLGAGKRGEQFF.

The chain employs TRBV28 and TRBJ1-1; 8 nucleotides match TRBD1. The trim removed 5 bases at V and 4 bases at J, leaving 9 bases unmatched. The germline CDR1 and CDR2 sequences are MDHEN and SYDVKM. The CDR3 spans 15 residues. CDR3 region: CASSKGQGGITEAFF. CDR3 coding DNA: TGTGCCAGCAGTAAAGGACAGGGCGGCATCACTGAAGCTTTCTTT.

The rearrangement joins TRBV6-5 to TRBJ1-4; no clear D. This CDR3 comprises 16 residues. Trimming cost V 5 bases and J 7 bases, with 20 bases left between them. Germline lookup yields CDR1 MNHEY and CDR2 SVGAGI. The CDR3 here is CASSRTGPPEGEKLFF. The CDR3 coding sequence is TGTGCCAGCAGTCGCACCGGGCCCCCGGAGGGTGAAAAACTGTTTTTT.

The chain employs TRBV4-2 and TRBJ2-6, with 7 bases matching TRBD1. V shed 3 bases, J shed 2 bases, and the junction held 13 bases outside the gene matches. Looked up from germline, CDR1 is LGHNA and CDR2 is YNFKEQ. This CDR3 spans 19 amino acids. The CDR3 region is CASSHLRDSRLTGANVLTF. The CDR3 DNA sequence: TGTGCCAGCAGCCACCTCCGGGACAGTCGGCTTACTGGGGCCAACGTCCTGACTTTC.

There are a few counts of this clonotype. The V call is TRBV24-1, the J call TRBJ2-3; the D call may be TRBD1 or TRBD2 (5 bases each). V lost 0 bases, J lost 6 bases, and 18 bases lay in between. The CDR3 contains 17 residues. Germline assignment: CDR1 KGHDR and CDR2 SFDVKD. DNA of the CDR3: TGTGCCACCAGTGATTTGCGTTCCGGGGCCTCCCGGGATACGCAGTATTTT. Protein product: CATSDLRSGASRDTQYF.

There are many counts of this clonotype. The gene calls are TRBV7-8 and TRBJ2-6, with D possibly matching TRBD2 (7 bases). The CDR3 spans 18 residues. Germline CDR1 is SGHVS and CDR2 is FQNEAQ. Trimming cost V 3 bases and J 6 bases, with 21 bases left between them. Written as DNA, the CDR3 is TGTGCCAGCAGCTTTAACGGGATTGTCGGGGGGCTGGCCAACGTCCTGACTTTC. Translated: CASSFNGIVGGLANVLTF. Variable domain in full (rest from reference TRBV7-8 and TRBJ2-6): GAGVSQSPRYKVAKRGQDVALRCDPISGHVSLFWYQQALGQGPEFLTYFQNEAQLDKSGLPSDRFFAERPEGSVSTLKIQRTQQEDSAVYLCASSFNGIVGGLANVLTFGAGSRLTVL.

V gene TRBV5-1 combines with J gene TRBJ2-1; 12 bases map to TRBD2. Germline V gene sequence: CDR1 SGHRS, CDR2 YFSETQ. The CDR3 contains 15 residues. V lost 5 bases, J lost 2 bases, and 2 bases stayed unmatched. CDR3 sequence (DNA): TGCGCCAGCAGTGGACTAGCGGGGACCTACAATGAGCAGTTCTTC. Translated, it gives CASSGLAGTYNEQFF.

This rearrangement joins TRBV7-2 to TRBJ1-1, with a weak D call TRBD1 (5 bases). The CDR3 consists of 13 residues. From germline, CDR1 is SGHTA and CDR2 FQGNSA. V lost 1 base to trimming and J lost 7 bases, with 10 bases between them. For the CDR3, the DNA is TGTGCCAGCAGCTTAGGACAGAGCAGTGAAGCTTTCTTT. It translates to CASSLGQSSEAFF. Full variable domain (outside the CDR3, taken from reference TRBV7-2 and TRBJ1-1): GAGVSQSPSNKVTEKGKDVELRCDPISGHTALYWYRQSLGQGLEFLIYFQGNSAPDKSGLPSDRFSAERTGGSVSTLTIQRTQQEDSAVYLCASSLGQSSEAFFGQGTRLTVV.

This clonotype was picked up many times. This chain joins TRBV2 and TRBJ2-3; 14 bases align to TRBD2. This CDR3 is built from 15 residues. The V and J ends lost 6 bases and 10 bases, in that order; junction bases with no gene match: 9. Germline CDR1 is SNHLY and CDR2 is FYNNEI. The CDR3 is CASRRTSGGNKAQYF. The CDR3 DNA reads as TGTGCCAGCAGGCGGACTAGCGGGGGGAATAAGGCGCAGTATTTT.

This clonotype was found a few times. This chain connects TRBV12-3 or TRBV12-4 to TRBJ2-1; no definite D call. V lost 6 bases and J lost 8, with 20 bases in between. The length of the CDR3 is 15 residues. CDR3: CASRRTVAPTHEQFF. The CDR3 bases are TGTGCCAGCAGACGTACAGTAGCCCCTACCCATGAGCAGTTCTTC.

The chain has TRBV14 and TRBJ1-2, with no clear D. V was shortened by 2 bases and J by 2 bases, with 9 bases between the two germline ends. Germline assignment: CDR1 SGHDN and CDR2 FVKESK. This CDR3 is built from 14 residues. The CDR3: CASSQWRENYGYTF. CDR3 nucleotides: TGTGCCAGCAGCCAATGGAGGGAGAACTATGGCTACACCTTC.

The table lists this clonotype with a few counts. The rearrangement joins TRBV2 to TRBJ2-2, with 8 bases that match TRBD1. The CDR3 has 14 amino acids. Germline V gives CDR1 SNHLY, CDR2 FYNNEI. V lost 6 bases, J lost 6 bases, and 6 bases stayed unmatched. CDR3 region: CASRGDRFAGELFF. CDR3 DNA sequence: TGTGCCAGCAGGGGGGACAGGTTCGCCGGGGAGCTGTTTTTT.

This clonotype was counted at least ten times. V is TRBV3-1 and J is TRBJ2-7; possibly TRBD1 or TRBD2 for D (7 bases each). Between the trimmed V and J ends, which lost 2 bases and 7 bases, there was a span of 12 bases. The CDR3 has 13 amino acids. Germline assignment: CDR1 LGHDT and CDR2 YNNKEL (reference sequence). The CDR3 DNA sequence: TGTGCCAGCAGCCAAAACAGGGGAGGGGAGCAGTACGTC. Translated: CASSQNRGGEQYV.

This clonotype was seen ten or more times. V usage is TRBV5-5 and J usage is TRBJ1-2; D call uncertain. Trimming took off 2 bases at V and 1 base at J, with 6 bases between the two ends. Per germline, CDR1 SGHKS and CDR2 YYEKEE (reference sequence). This CDR3 has 13 amino acids. The CDR3 is CASSFTDNYGYTF. The CDR3 DNA sequence: TGTGCCAGCAGCTTCACCGATAACTATGGCTACACCTTC.

The chain is built from TRBV7-8 and TRBJ2-3, with TRBD2 matching over 10 bases. The CDR3 covers 16 residues. V shed 3 bases, J shed 2 bases, and the junction held 5 bases outside the gene matches. Germline loops: CDR1 SGHVS, CDR2 FQNEAQ. The CDR3 DNA follows: TGTGCCAGCAGCTTTCTAAGCGGGGGGGTCACAGATACGCAGTATTTT. It translates to CASSFLSGGVTDTQYF. The full variable domain, with the rest looked up from reference TRBV7-8 and TRBJ2-3, is GAGVSQSPRYKVAKRGQDVALRCDPISGHVSLFWYQQALGQGPEFLTYFQNEAQLDKSGLPSDRFFAERPEGSVSTLKIQRTQQEDSAVYLCASSFLSGGVTDTQYFGPGTRLTVL.